Following are 15 T cell receptor beta chains from one sample sequenced in a study of cytomegalovirus exposure and HLA in healthy donors. The assay was immunoSEQ multiplex PCR, and TCRdb's table has in-frame clones only and misses some. This table has over 100,000 clones, around 87% appearing once. Specimen: PBMCs. These receptors came from a woman younger than 30 in good health and CMV-seropositive.

The chain carries TRBV12-5 and TRBJ2-7; D is possibly TRBD1 (6 bases). CDR1 is LGHNT, CDR2 FRNRAP, per germline. The V gene lost 6 bases and the J gene lost 6 bases, with 15 bases spanning the gap. This CDR3 is 13 amino acids long. The CDR3 DNA sequence: TGTGCTAGTGGGACAGGTTTATCGCTCGAGCAGTACTTC. Translation gives CASGTGLSLEQYF. Full variable domain (remainder filled in from reference TRBV12-5 and TRBJ2-7): DARVTQTPRHKVTEMGQEVTMRCQPILGHNTVFWYRQTMMQGLELLAYFRNRAPLDDSGMPKDRFSAEMPDATLATLKIQPSEPRDSAVYFCASGTGLSLEQYFGPGTRLTVT.

This chain uses TRBV5-1 with TRBJ2-5; D not certain. From germline, CDR1 is SGHRS and CDR2 YFSETQ. Trimming left V 4 bases short and J 0 bases short, with 13 bases between. The CDR3 has 15 residues. CDR3 in DNA: TGCGCCAGCAGCCACATTGACTCATACCAAGAGACCCAGTACTTC. Residues: CASSHIDSYQETQYF.

This clone was seen a few times. The chain has TRBV27 and TRBJ1-2; weak D call: TRBD1 (6 bases). The V end was cut by 4 bases, the J end by 8 bases, with 14 bases between. The CDR3 loop spans 13 amino acids. Germline lookup yields CDR1 MNHEY and CDR2 SMNVEV (reference sequence). CDR3 DNA sequence: TGTGCCAGCAGTTCCCGGACCCAGGGGGGCTACACCTTC. Amino acids: CASSSRTQGGYTF.

The chain joins TRBV5-1 to TRBJ1-1; D is undetermined. This CDR3 is built from 16 residues. V lost 0 bases, J lost 2 bases, and 14 bases lay in between. Germline V CDR1 and CDR2: SGHRS, YFSETQ. CDR3 nucleotide sequence: TGCGCCAGCAGCTTGGGAAGTGCACAGCCTAACACTGAAGCTTTCTTT. Residues: CASSLGSAQPNTEAFF. Full variable domain (outside the CDR3, taken from reference TRBV5-1 and TRBJ1-1): KAGVTQTPRYLIKTRGQQVTLSCSPISGHRSVSWYQQTPGQGLQFLFEYFSETQRNKGNFPGRFSGRQFSNSRSEMNVSTLELGDSALYLCASSLGSAQPNTEAFFGQGTRLTVV.

The chain employs TRBV29-1 and TRBJ1-2, with 7 bases that match TRBD1. CDR1 SQVTM and CDR2 ANQGSEA come from the germline V gene. This CDR3 is built from 16 residues. Trimming cost V 2 bases and J 0 bases; bases outside gene matches: 9. This chain's CDR3 is CSVEWRGQGANYGYTF. CDR3 coding DNA: TGCAGCGTTGAATGGAGGGGGCAGGGGGCTAACTATGGCTACACCTTC.

Here the CDR3 DNA reads TGTGCCAGCAGTGGGAAGACAGGGGGGAACACTGAAGCTTTCTTT. This sequence encodes CASSGKTGGNTEAFF. J is TRBJ1-1 and V is TRBV6-1, with TRBD1 matching 9 bases. There are 15 residues in the CDR3. Germline V gene data show CDR1 as MNHNS and CDR2 as SASEGT. V dropped 4 bases and J dropped 1; count of bases not matched to a gene: 4.

V usage is TRBV19 and J usage is TRBJ2-1; TRBD2 matches 9 bases. After removal of 3 bases from V and 0 bases from J, the junction contained 6 bases not matched to a gene. CDR3 size: 17 residues. The germline V gene has CDR1 LNHDA and CDR2 SQIVND (reference sequence). The CDR3 coding sequence is TGTGCCAGTAGTATCTCTAGCGGGGTAAGCTCCTACAATGAGCAGTTCTTC. Translating gives CASSISSGVSSYNEQFF. The full variable domain, its missing parts supplied by reference TRBV19 and TRBJ2-1, is DGGITQSPKYLFRKEGQNVTLSCEQNLNHDAMYWYRQDPGQGLRLIYYSQIVNDFQKGDIAEGYSVSREKKESFPLTVTSAQKNPTAFYLCASSISSGVSSYNEQFFGPGTRLTVL.

This clone appeared once. The chain combines TRBV6-5 with TRBJ2-3, with TRBD1 as a possible D gene (5 bases). The CDR3 length is 16 residues. Germline V gene sequence: CDR1 MNHEY, CDR2 SVGAGI. The V and J ends lost 3 bases and 1 base respectively, with 14 bases between them. This CDR3 is CASSYRQGIGTDTQYF. The CDR3 DNA sequence: TGTGCCAGCAGTTATAGGCAGGGTATTGGCACAGATACGCAGTATTTT.

V and J are TRBV27 and TRBJ2-1; 10 positions match TRBD2. Germline CDR1 is MNHEY and CDR2 is SMNVEV (reference sequence). Trimming removed 6 bases from V and 4 bases from J; junction bases left unmatched: 3. The CDR3 sequence is 14 residues long. The CDR3 region is CASSQTSGYNEQFF. CDR3 in DNA: TGTGCCAGCAGCCAGACTAGCGGGTACAATGAGCAGTTCTTC.

The chain employs TRBV30 and TRBJ1-6, with 7 bases aligning to TRBD1. V gave up 8 bases and J gave up 10 bases; unmatched junction bases: 8. Germline values: CDR1 GTSNPN, CDR2 SVGIG (reference sequence). This CDR3 is 12 amino acids long. The CDR3 nucleotides read TGTGCCCGCAACAGGGGAGGCTCACCCCTCCACTTT. As protein: CARNRGGSPLHF.

This clone occurred once. J is TRBJ2-1 and V is TRBV11-3; 12 bases map to TRBD2. The CDR3 runs 17 residues. Germline V gives CDR1 SGHNT, CDR2 YENEEA. Losses at the gene ends were 3 bases for V and 6 bases for J; bases not matched to a gene: 9. CDR3 amino acids: CASSLATSGSPVNEQFF. CDR3 bases: TGTGCCAGCAGCTTGGCGACTAGCGGGAGCCCGGTCAATGAGCAGTTCTTC. Full variable domain (rest looked up from reference TRBV11-3 and TRBJ2-1): EAGVVQSPRYKIIEKKQPVAFWCNPISGHNTLYWYLQNLGQGPELLIRYENEEAVDDSQLPKDRFSAERLKGVDSTLKIQPAELGDSAVYLCASSLATSGSPVNEQFFGPGTRLTVL.

The rearrangement uses TRBV21-1 and TRBJ2-5; no DNA check was done on the table's D call, TRBD2. TRBV21-1 is deemed a pseudogene. CDR3 length equals 20 residues. CDR3 DNA sequence: TGTGCCAGCAGCAAAGCTGTTCGAGCGGGGCCACTAAAAACCCAAGAGACCCAGTACTTC. Encoded protein: CASSKAVRAGPLKTQETQYF.

The chain is built from TRBV6-6 and TRBJ1-5; 7 bases line up with TRBD1. The CDR3 has 15 amino acids. Looked up from germline, CDR1 is MNHNY and CDR2 is SVGAGI (reference sequence). Trimming cost V 0 bases and J 5 bases; bases outside gene matches: 4. The CDR3: CASSYSPTGDQPQHF. The CDR3 nucleotides read TGTGCCAGCAGTTACTCACCAACAGGGGATCAGCCCCAGCATTTT.

The chain is built from TRBV4-1 and TRBJ2-1; D unresolved. CDR3 length: 14 residues. Germline lookup yields CDR1 MGHRA and CDR2 YSYEKL. Trimming left V 4 bases short and J 9 bases short, with 16 bases between. The CDR3 coding sequence is TGCGCCAGCAGCCCCCCGCCCCCCGCCAGTGAGCAGTTCTTC. Translation gives CASSPPPPASEQFF.

The gene calls are TRBV11-2 and TRBJ1-1, with D maybe TRBD1 (5 bases). Trimming took off 0 bases at V and 10 bases at J, with 15 bases between the two ends. The CDR3 is 14 residues long. The germline V gene has CDR1 SGHAT and CDR2 FQNNGV. The CDR3 DNA sequence: TGTGCCAGCAGCTTAGATAGGCAGGGAAGGGGAGCTTTCTTT. Residues: CASSLDRQGRGAFF.